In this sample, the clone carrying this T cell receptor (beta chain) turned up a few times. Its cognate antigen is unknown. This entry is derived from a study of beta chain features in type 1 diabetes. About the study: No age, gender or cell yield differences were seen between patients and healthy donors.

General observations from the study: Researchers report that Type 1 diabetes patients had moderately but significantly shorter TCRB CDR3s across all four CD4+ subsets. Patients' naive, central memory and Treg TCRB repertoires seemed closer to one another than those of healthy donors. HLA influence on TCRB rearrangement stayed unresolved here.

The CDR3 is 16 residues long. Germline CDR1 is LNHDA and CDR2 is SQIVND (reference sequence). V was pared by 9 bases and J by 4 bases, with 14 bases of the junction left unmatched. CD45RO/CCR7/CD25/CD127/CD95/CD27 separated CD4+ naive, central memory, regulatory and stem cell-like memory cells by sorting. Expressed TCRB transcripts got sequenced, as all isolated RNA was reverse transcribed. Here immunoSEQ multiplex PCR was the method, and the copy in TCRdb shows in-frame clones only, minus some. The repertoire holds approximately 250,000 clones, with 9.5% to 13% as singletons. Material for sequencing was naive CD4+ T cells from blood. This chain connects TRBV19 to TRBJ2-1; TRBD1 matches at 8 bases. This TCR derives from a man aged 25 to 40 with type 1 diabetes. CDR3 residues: CASTSHTGGIYNEQFF. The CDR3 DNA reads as TGTGCCAGCACATCGCACACAGGGGGGATATACAATGAGCAGTTCTTC.